The clone carrying this T cell receptor beta chain was counted only a few times. Antigen: not known. The sample is drawn from a study of T cell responses to AZD1222 COVID-19 vaccine. Assay used: immunoSEQ multiplex PCR; TCRdb lists only in-frame clones, some missing. The sample includes 110,000 to 150,000 clones, roughly 90% of them seen just once. V was shortened by 4 bases and J by 1 base, with 11 bases between the two germline ends. The CDR3 consists of 14 residues. Germline-derived CDR1 and CDR2 are SEHNR and FQNEAQ (reference sequence). Whole-study findings and limits: Clonal diversity may have been underestimated, and the donors were mostly white British, with more females than males.

The starting material was peripheral blood, obtained on day 0 of AZD1222 vaccination. The receptor's source is an adult in good health. The genes are TRBV7-9 and TRBJ2-7; weak D call: TRBD2 (6 bases). The CDR3 is CASSYTGTSYEQYF. The DNA for the CDR3 is TGTGCCAGCAGCTATACGGGGACTTCCTACGAGCAGTACTTC.